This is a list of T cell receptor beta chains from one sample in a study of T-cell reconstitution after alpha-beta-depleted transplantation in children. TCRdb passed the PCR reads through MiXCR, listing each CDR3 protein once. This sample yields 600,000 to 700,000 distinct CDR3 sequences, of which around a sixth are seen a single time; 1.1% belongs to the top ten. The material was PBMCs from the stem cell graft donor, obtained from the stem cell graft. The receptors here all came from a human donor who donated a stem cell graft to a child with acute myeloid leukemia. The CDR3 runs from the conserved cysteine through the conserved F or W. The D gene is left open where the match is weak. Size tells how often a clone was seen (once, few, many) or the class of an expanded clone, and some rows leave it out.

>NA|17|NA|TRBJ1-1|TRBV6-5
TGTGCCAGCAGTTACGCCCGGGGCCGGCGATTGGGGGCTGAAGCTTTCTTT
CASSYARGRRLGAEAFF
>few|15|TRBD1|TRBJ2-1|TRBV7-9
TGTGCCAGCAGCCTCCGCGACAGGGGGCGCAATGAGCAGTTCTTC
CASSLRDRGRNEQFF
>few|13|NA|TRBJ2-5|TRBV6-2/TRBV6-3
TGTGCCAGCAGACCGCGGATAAAGGAGACCCAGTACTTC
CASRPRIKETQYF
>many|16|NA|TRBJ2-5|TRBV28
TGTGCCAGCAGTTTAAGGGGGTCCGGGGCGAGGGAGACCCAGTACTTC
CASSLRGSGARETQYF
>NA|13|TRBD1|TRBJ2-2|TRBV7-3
TGTGCCAGCAGCCACAGGGGAGCCGGGGAGCTGTTTTTT
CASSHRGAGELFF
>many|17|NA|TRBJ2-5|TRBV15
TGTGCCACCAGCAGAGAGGTCTTTGGAAGGAGGCAAGAGACCCAGTACTTC
CATSREVFGRRQETQYF
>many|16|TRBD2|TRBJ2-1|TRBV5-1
TGCGCCAGCAGCTTGGGCAGCGGGGCTTCCTACAATGAGCAGTTCTTC
CASSLGSGASYNEQFF
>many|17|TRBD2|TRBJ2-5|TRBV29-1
TGCAGCGTTGAGAGGTGGGGAGGGGAACATCTTCCTCGGACCCAGTACTTC
CSVERWGGEHLPRTQYF
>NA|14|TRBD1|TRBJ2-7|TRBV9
TGTGCCAGCAGCCCCTCACAGGGGTTAAACGAGCAGTACTTC
CASSPSQGLNEQYF
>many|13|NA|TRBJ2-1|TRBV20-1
TGCAGTGCGGTTAGACTCTCCGAGGCTGAGCAGTTCTTC
CSAVRLSEAEQFF
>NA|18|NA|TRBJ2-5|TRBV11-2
TGTGCCAGCAGCCCGCCCGGCCCTTGGGCGGAGATCCAAGAGACCCAGTACTTC
CASSPPGPWAEIQETQYF
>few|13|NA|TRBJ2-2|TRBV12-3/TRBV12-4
TGTGCCAGCAAAAAGAGGGCGACCGGGGAGCTGTTTTTT
CASKKRATGELFF
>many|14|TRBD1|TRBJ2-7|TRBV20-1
TGCAGTGCTCAGGGGGACAGTACTTCCTACGAGCAGTACTTC
CSAQGDSTSYEQYF
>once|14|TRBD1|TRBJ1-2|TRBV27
TGTGCCAGCAGTTCCGGGACAGTAGTCTATGGCTACACCTTC
CASSSGTVVYGYTF
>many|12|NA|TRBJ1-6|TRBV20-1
TGCAGTGCTACGAGATATAATTCACCCCTCCACTTT
CSATRYNSPLHF
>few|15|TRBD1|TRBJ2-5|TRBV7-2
TGTGCCAGCAGCTTAGAAGGGACAGGGGGTAAGACCCAGTACTTC
CASSLEGTGGKTQYF
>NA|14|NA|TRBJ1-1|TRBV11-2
TGTGCCAGCAGCCCCCCACGTCAGAACACTGAAGCTTTCTTT
CASSPPRQNTEAFF
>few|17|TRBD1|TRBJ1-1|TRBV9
TGTGCCAGCAGCCTCCGGGGGACAGGGGGTCTGAACACTGAAGCTTTCTTT
CASSLRGTGGLNTEAFF
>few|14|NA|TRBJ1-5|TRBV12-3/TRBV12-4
TGTGCCAGCAGTTTTACGCGTGACAATCAGCCCCAGCATTTT
CASSFTRDNQPQHF
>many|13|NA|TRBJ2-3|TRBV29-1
TGCAGCTCCGGGACACGGCTTGCAGATACGCAGTATTTT
CSSGTRLADTQYF
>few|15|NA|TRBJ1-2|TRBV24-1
TGTGCCACCAGTGATCCTGCGTTTGCTAACTATGGCTACACCTTC
CATSDPAFANYGYTF
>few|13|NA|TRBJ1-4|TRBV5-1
TGCGCCAGCAGCTCGGGCTCTAATGAAAAACTGTTTTTT
CASSSGSNEKLFF
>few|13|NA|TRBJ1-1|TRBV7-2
TGTGCCAGCAGCTTGACTGACAGGTCTGAAGCTTTCTTT
CASSLTDRSEAFF
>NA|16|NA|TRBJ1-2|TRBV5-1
TGCGCCAGCAGCTTGGGTGGTAACAGGGTGGACTATGGCTACACCTTC
CASSLGGNRVDYGYTF
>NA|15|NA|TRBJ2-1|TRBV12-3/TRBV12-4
TGTGCCAGCACCCCAGGGGGGTACTCCTACAATGAGCAGTTCTTC
CASTPGGYSYNEQFF
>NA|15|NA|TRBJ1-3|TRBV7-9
TGTGCCAGCAGCTTAGTCCAGGGCCCTGGAAACACCATATATTTT
CASSLVQGPGNTIYF
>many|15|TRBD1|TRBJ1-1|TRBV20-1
TGCAGTGCTAGAGTACGTGAGGGGGCGGGAACTGAAGCTTTCTTT
CSARVREGAGTEAFF